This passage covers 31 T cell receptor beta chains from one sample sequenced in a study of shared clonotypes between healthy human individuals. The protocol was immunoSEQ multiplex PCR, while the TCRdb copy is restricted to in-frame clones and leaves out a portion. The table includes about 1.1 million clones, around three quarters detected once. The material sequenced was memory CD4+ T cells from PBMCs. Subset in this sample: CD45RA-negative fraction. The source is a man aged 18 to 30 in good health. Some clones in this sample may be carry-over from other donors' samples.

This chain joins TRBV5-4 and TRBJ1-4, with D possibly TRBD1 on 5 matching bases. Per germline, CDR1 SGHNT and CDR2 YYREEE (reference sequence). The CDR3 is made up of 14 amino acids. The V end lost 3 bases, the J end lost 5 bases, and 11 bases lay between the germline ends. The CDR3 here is CASSSRQQNEKLFF. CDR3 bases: TGTGCCAGCAGCTCGAGACAGCAGAATGAAAAACTGTTTTTT.

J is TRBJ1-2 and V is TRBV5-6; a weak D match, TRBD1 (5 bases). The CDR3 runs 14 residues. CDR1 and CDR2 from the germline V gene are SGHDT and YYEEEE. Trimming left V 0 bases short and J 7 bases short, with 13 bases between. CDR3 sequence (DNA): TGTGCCAGCAGCTTGGAAATAGGGGAACGTGGCTACACCTTC. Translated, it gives CASSLEIGERGYTF.

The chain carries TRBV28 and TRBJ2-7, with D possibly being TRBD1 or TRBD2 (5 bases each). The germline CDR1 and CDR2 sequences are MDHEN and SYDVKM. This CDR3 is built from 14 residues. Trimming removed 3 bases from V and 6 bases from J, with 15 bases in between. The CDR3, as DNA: TGTGCCAGCAGTTTTGGTGGGACGAGGCGCGAGCAGTACTTC. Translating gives CASSFGGTRREQYF.

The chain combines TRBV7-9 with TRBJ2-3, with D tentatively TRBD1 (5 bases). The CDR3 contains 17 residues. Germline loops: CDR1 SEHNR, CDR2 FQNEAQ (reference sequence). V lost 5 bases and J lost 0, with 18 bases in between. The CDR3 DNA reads TGTGCCAGCAGCCCAGAGAACAGGTTGTCTAGCACAGATACGCAGTATTTT. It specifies CASSPENRLSSTDTQYF.

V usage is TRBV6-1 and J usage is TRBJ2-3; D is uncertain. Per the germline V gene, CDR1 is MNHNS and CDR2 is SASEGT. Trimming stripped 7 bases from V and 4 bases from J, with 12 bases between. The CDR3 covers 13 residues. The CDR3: CASNPGPADTQYF. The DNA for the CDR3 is TGTGCCAGCAACCCGGGTCCGGCAGATACGCAGTATTTT.

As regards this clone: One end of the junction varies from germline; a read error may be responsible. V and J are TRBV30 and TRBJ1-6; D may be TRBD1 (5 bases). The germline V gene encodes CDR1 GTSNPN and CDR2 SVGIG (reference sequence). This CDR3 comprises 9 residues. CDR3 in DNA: TGTGCCTGGAGTGCGGGGCGTAACTTT. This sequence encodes CAWSAGRNF.

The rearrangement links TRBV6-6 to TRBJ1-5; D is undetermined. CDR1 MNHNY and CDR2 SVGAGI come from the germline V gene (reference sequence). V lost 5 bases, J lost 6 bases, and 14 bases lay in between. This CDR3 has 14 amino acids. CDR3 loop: CASSDAHGIQPQHF. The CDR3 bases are TGTGCCAGCAGTGATGCTCACGGGATTCAGCCCCAGCATTTT.

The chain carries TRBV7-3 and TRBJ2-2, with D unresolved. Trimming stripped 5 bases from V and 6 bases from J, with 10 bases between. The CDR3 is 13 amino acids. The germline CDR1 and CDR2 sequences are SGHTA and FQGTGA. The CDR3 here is CASSLGKAGELFF. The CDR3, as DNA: TGTGCCAGCAGCCTCGGAAAGGCCGGGGAGCTGTTTTTT. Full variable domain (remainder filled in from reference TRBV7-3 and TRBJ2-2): GAGVSQTPSNKVTEKGKYVELRCDPISGHTALYWYRQSLGQGPEFLIYFQGTGAADDSGLPNDRFFAVRPEGSVSTLKIQRTERGDSAVYLCASSLGKAGELFFGEGSRLTVL.

Written as DNA, the CDR3 is TGTGCCAGCAGTTCCCCCGGGTCAGATACGCAGTATTTT. Amino acid sequence: CASSSPGSDTQYF. This chain uses TRBV6-6 with TRBJ2-3; no clear D. In germline, CDR1 is MNHNY, CDR2 SVGAGI (reference sequence). V gave up 4 bases and J gave up 4 bases, with 9 bases separating them. CDR3 size: 13 residues.

The CDR3 DNA sequence: TGTGCCAGCAGATCCCTGGACAGGGGCAATCAGCCCCAGCATTTT. Protein: CASRSLDRGNQPQHF. The chain combines TRBV6-1 with TRBJ1-5; TRBD1 aligns across 8 bases. The CDR3 is 15 amino acids. CDR1 is MNHNS, CDR2 SASEGT, per germline. The V gene end was trimmed by 6 bases and the J gene end by 2 bases; junction bases not matched to a gene: 6.

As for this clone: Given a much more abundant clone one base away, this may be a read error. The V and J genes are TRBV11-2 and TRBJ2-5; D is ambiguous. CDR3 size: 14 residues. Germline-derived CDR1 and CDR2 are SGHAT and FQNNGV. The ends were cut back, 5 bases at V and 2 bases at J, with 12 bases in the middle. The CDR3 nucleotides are TGTGCCAGCAGCCAGAATAAGGAGCAAGAGACCCAGTACTTC. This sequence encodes CASSQNKEQETQYF.

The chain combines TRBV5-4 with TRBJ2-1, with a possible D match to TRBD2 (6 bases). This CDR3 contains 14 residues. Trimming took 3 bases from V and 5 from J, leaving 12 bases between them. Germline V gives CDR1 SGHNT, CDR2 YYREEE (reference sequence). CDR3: CASSSPRGDNEQFF. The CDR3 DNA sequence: TGTGCCAGCAGCTCGCCGCGGGGCGACAATGAGCAGTTCTTC.

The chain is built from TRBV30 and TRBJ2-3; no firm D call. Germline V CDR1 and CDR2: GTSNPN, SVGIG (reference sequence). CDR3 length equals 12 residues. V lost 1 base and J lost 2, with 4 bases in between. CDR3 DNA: TGTGCCTGGAGTGCGACCACAGATACGCAGTATTTT. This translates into CAWSATTDTQYF.

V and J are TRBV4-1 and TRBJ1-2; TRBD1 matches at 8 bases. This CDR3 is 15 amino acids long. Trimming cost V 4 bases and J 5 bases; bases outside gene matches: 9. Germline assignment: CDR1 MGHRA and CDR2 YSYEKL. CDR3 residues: CASSRDDRGGYGYTF. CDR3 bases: TGCGCCAGCAGCCGGGACGACAGGGGAGGTTATGGCTACACCTTC.

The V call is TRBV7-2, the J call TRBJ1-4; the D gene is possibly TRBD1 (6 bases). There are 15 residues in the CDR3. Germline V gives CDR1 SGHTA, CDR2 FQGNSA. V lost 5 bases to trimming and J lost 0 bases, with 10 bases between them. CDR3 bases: TGTGCCAGCAGCCCTCACAGGGCAACTAATGAAAAACTGTTTTTT. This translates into CASSPHRATNEKLFF.

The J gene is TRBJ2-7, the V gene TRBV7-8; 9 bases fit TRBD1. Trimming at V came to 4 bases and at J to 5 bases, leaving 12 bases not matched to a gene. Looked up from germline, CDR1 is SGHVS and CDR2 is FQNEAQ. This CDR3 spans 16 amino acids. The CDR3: CASSSHRGRSADEQYF. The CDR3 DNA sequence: TGTGCCAGCAGCTCGCACAGGGGGCGTTCCGCTGACGAGCAGTACTTC. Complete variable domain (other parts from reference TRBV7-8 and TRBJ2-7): GAGVSQSPRYKVAKRGQDVALRCDPISGHVSLFWYQQALGQGPEFLTYFQNEAQLDKSGLPSDRFFAERPEGSVSTLKIQRTQQEDSAVYLCASSSHRGRSADEQYFGPGTRLTVT.

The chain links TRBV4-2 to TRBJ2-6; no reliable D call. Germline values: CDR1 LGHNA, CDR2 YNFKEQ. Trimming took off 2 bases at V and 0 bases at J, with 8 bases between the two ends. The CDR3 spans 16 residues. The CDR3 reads CASSQPQFSGANVLTF. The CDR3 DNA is TGTGCCAGCAGCCAACCCCAGTTCTCTGGGGCCAACGTCCTGACTTTC.

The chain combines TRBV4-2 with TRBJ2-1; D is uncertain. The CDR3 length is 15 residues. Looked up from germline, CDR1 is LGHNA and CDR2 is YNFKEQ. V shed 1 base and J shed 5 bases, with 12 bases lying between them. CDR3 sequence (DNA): TGTGCCAGCAGCCAAGTCTCTTCTCAACACAATGAGCAGTTCTTC. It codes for CASSQVSSQHNEQFF.

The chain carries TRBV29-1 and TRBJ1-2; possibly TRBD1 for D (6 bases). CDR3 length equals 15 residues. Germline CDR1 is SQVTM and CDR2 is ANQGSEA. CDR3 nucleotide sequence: TGCATCCTATTAAGAACGGACAGAGCCCTCTATGGCTACACCTTC. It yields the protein CILLRTDRALYGYTF.

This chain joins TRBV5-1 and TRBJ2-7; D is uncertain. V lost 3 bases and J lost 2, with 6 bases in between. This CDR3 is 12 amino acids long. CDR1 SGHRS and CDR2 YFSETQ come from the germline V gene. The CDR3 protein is CASSSVTYEQYF. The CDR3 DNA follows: TGCGCCAGCAGCTCGGTGACCTACGAGCAGTACTTC. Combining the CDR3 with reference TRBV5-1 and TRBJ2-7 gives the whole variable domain KAGVTQTPRYLIKTRGQQVTLSCSPISGHRSVSWYQQTPGQGLQFLFEYFSETQRNKGNFPGRFSGRQFSNSRSEMNVSTLELGDSALYLCASSSVTYEQYFGPGTRLTVT.

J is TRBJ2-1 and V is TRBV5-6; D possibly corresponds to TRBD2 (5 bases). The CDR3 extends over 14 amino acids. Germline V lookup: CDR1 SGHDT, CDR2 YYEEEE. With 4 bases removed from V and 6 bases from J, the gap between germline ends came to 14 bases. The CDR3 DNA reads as TGTGCCAGCAGCCCACGCTTTACTAGCAATGAGCAGTTCTTC. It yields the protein CASSPRFTSNEQFF.

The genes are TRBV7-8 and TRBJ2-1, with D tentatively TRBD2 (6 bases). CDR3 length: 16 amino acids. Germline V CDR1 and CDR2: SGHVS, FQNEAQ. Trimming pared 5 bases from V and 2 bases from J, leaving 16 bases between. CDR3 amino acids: CASSPFLGGAYNEQFF. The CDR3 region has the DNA TGTGCCAGCAGCCCTTTTTTGGGCGGGGCCTACAATGAGCAGTTCTTC.

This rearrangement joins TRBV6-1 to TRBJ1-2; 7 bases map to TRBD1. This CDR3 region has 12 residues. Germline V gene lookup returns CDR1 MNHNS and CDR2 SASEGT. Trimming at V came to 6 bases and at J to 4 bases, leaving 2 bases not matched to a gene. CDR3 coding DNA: TGTGCCAGCAGCGACAGGGTCTATGGCTACACCTTC. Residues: CASSDRVYGYTF.

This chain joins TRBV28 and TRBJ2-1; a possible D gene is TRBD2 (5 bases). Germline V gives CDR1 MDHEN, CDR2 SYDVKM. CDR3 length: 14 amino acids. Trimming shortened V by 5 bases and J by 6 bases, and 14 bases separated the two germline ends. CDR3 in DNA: TGTGCCAGCAGTAGCACTCGGACTCTCAATGAGCAGTTCTTC. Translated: CASSSTRTLNEQFF.

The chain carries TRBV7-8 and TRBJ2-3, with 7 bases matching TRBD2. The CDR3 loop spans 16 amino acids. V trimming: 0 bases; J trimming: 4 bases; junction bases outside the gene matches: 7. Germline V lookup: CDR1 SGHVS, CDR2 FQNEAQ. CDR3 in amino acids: CASSLARAGESDTQYF. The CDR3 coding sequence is TGTGCCAGCAGCTTAGCGCGCGCGGGAGAGTCAGATACGCAGTATTTT.

As DNA, the CDR3 is TGTGCCAGCAGCCAAAGAGACATGTACGAGCAGTACTTC. Its protein is CASSQRDMYEQYF. The chain recombines TRBV4-2 with TRBJ2-7; D ambiguous. The germline gives CDR1 LGHNA, CDR2 YNFKEQ. The length of the CDR3 is 13 residues. V shed 2 bases and J shed 4 bases, with 9 bases lying between them.

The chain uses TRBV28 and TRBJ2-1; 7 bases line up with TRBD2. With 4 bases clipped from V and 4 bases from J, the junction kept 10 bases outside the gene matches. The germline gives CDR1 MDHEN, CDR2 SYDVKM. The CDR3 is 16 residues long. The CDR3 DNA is TGTGCCAGCAGTTCCCTCGAGGCGGGAGCATACAATGAGCAGTTCTTC. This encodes CASSSLEAGAYNEQFF. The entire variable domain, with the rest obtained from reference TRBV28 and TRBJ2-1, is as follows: DVKVTQSSRYLVKRTGEKVFLECVQDMDHENMFWYRQDPGLGLRLIYFSYDVKMKEKGDIPEGYSVSREKKERFSLILESASTNQTSMYLCASSSLEAGAYNEQFFGPGTRLTVL.

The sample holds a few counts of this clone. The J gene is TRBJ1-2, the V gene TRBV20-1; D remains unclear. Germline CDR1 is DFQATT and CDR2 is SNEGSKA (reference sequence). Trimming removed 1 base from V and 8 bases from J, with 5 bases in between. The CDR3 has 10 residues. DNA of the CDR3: TGCAGTGCTAGAGTGGGGGGCTACACCTTC. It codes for CSARVGGYTF.

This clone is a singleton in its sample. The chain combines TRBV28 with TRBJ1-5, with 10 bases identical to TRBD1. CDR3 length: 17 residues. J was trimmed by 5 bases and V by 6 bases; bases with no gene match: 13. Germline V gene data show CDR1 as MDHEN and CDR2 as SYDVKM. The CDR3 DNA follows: TGTGCCAGCAGCACACGGGCTGGACAGGGGGTCGATCAGCCCCAGCATTTT. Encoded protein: CASSTRAGQGVDQPQHF.

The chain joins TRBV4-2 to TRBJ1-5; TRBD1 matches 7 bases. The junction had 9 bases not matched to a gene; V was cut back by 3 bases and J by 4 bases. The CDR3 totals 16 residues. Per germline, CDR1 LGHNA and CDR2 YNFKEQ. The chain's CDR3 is CASSHRPGQMNQPQHF. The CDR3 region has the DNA TGTGCCAGCAGCCACAGACCGGGACAGATGAATCAGCCCCAGCATTTT.

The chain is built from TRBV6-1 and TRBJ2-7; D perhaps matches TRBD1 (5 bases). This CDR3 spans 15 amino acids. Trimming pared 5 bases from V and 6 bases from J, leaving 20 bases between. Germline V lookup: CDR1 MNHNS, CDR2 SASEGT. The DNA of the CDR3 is TGTGCCAGCAGTCAGGGTGGATCAGGAGTGGGCGAGCAGTACTTC. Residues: CASSQGGSGVGEQYF.